The 15 T cell receptor beta chains below were found in one sample sequenced in a study of T-cell memory formation after mild COVID-19. TCRdb redid the calling of the 5' RACE reads with MiXCR, one entry per CDR3 protein. The sample lists more than 250,000 distinct CDR3 sequences, under 20% occurring once. Material for sequencing was PBMCs or a T cell subset sorted from them (not recorded which). The receptors were gathered from a man aged 18 to 30 who had mild COVID-19 (a few samples of this study predate the infection). Cell type and time point are not known.

This clonotype was observed a handful of times. The chain uses TRBV20-1 and TRBJ2-5; TRBD2 matches at 11 bases. CDR1 and CDR2 from the germline V gene are DFQATT and SNEGSKA (reference sequence). CDR3 length: 15 residues. V was clipped by 7 bases and J by 3 bases; unmatched bases: 10. In DNA, the CDR3 is TGCAGTGTGGGTCCTAGCGGGGGGCCGAAAGAGACCCAGTACTTC. Encoded protein: CSVGPSGGPKETQYF.

This clonotype has only a few counts. The J gene is TRBJ2-3, the V gene TRBV6-6; D unclear. Trimming removed 5 bases from V and 0 bases from J, with 9 bases in between. The CDR3 has 14 residues. CDR1 is MNHNY, CDR2 SVGAGI, per germline (reference sequence). The CDR3 sequence is CASSQPRSTDTQYF. The CDR3 nucleotides are TGTGCCAGCAGTCAACCCCGAAGCACAGATACGCAGTATTTT.

The chain employs TRBV7-9 and TRBJ2-7; D is unclear. The V and J ends lost 1 base and 0 bases respectively, with 7 bases between them. CDR3 length: 14 amino acids. Germline V gene lookup returns CDR1 SEHNR and CDR2 FQNEAQ (reference sequence). The CDR3 nucleotides are TGTGCCAGCAGCTTAGTGGGCAGCTCCTACGAGCAGTACTTC. It yields the protein CASSLVGSSYEQYF.

This clonotype has just a few counts. The chain joins TRBV4-3 to TRBJ1-2; D possibly corresponds to TRBD1 (5 bases). The V gene's germline CDR1 is LGHNA and CDR2 YSLEER. V was cut by 0 bases and J by 4 bases, with 12 bases left in between. The CDR3 has 15 residues. The chain's CDR3 is CASSQDLGRFYGYTF. The CDR3 DNA follows: TGCGCCAGCAGCCAAGATTTGGGACGGTTCTATGGCTACACCTTC.

The sample holds a few counts of this clonotype. This chain joins TRBV5-1 and TRBJ2-7; 8 bases map to TRBD2. Germline CDR1 SGHRS, CDR2 YFSETQ. J was trimmed by 5 bases and V by 7 bases; bases with no gene match: 11. The CDR3 loop spans 14 amino acids. The CDR3 bases are TGCGCCAGCCACCCGGGAGGGGAGGGAAACGAGCAGTACTTC. The encoded protein is CASHPGGEGNEQYF.

This clonotype was observed a few times. This chain links TRBV5-4 with TRBJ2-7; D is unclear. Germline V gives CDR1 SGHNT, CDR2 YYREEE (reference sequence). The CDR3 contains 12 residues. Trimming took off 0 bases at V and 7 bases at J, with 8 bases between the two ends. The CDR3 region is CASSLDESEQYF. CDR3 coding DNA: TGTGCCAGCAGCTTGGATGAATCGGAGCAGTACTTC.

This clonotype was counted between two and nine times. V is TRBV5-1 and J is TRBJ2-3, with D perhaps TRBD1 (5 bases). CDR3 size: 15 residues. Trimming took off 4 bases at V and 2 bases at J, with 14 bases between the two ends. CDR1 and CDR2 (germline): SGHRS, YFSETQ. The CDR3 sequence is CASSLLGRDTDTQYF. CDR3 nucleotide sequence: TGCGCCAGCAGCCTCCTGGGCAGGGACACAGATACGCAGTATTTT. The whole variable domain, remainder taken from reference TRBV5-1 and TRBJ2-3, is KAGVTQTPRYLIKTRGQQVTLSCSPISGHRSVSWYQQTPGQGLQFLFEYFSETQRNKGNFPGRFSGRQFSNSRSEMNVSTLELGDSALYLCASSLLGRDTDTQYFGPGTRLTVL.

The V call is TRBV6-5, the J call TRBJ2-7; D is perhaps TRBD2 (6 bases). Trimming cost V 8 bases and J 7 bases, with 15 bases left between them. The V gene's germline CDR1 is MNHEY and CDR2 SVGAGI. The CDR3 has 12 residues. The chain's CDR3 is CASDGARGEQYF. The DNA of the CDR3 is TGTGCCAGCGACGGGGCACGGGGGGAGCAGTACTTC.

This chain's CDR3 is CASSLGQLTGELFF. CDR3 coding DNA: TGCGCCAGCAGCTTGGGACAACTTACCGGGGAGCTGTTTTTT. The chain recombines TRBV5-1 with TRBJ2-2; D ambiguous. V was cut by 0 bases and J by 5 bases, with 8 bases left in between. This CDR3 has 14 residues. Per the germline V gene, CDR1 is SGHRS and CDR2 is YFSETQ.

This CDR3 is CAWTETGIDEQYF. The CDR3 DNA sequence: TGTGCCTGGACCGAGACAGGGATCGACGAGCAGTACTTC. This sequence joins TRBV30 and TRBJ2-7; 7 nucleotides align to TRBD1. J was trimmed by 5 bases and V by 4 bases; bases with no gene match: 8. The CDR3 has 13 residues. The germline V gene has CDR1 GTSNPN and CDR2 SVGIG (reference sequence).

Only a few counts were recorded for this clonotype. This sequence joins TRBV2 and TRBJ1-2; unclear D gene. The germline V gene encodes CDR1 SNHLY and CDR2 FYNNEI. This CDR3 region has 14 residues. Trimming stripped 10 bases from V and 6 bases from J, with 21 bases between. In DNA form, the CDR3 reads TGTGCCACCCCGGAGGGCAGCTGGAGAAATGGCTACACCTTC. It yields the protein CATPEGSWRNGYTF.

The chain links TRBV11-2 to TRBJ2-7; weak D call: TRBD2 (6 bases). V shed 3 bases and J shed 0 bases, with 9 bases lying between them. The V gene's germline CDR1 is SGHAT and CDR2 FQNNGV. This CDR3 comprises 14 residues. This chain's CDR3 is CASSLTGVSYEQYV. Here the CDR3 DNA reads TGTGCCAGCAGCTTGACGGGGGTCTCCTACGAGCAGTACGTC.

V is TRBV3-1 and J is TRBJ2-7; D is undetermined. The CDR3 consists of 15 residues. V shed 4 bases and J shed 4 bases, with 17 bases lying between them. The germline V gene has CDR1 LGHDT and CDR2 YNNKEL (reference sequence). CDR3 amino acids: CASSPTSGNEYEQYF. The DNA of the CDR3 is TGTGCCAGCAGCCCTACATCGGGTAATGAGTACGAGCAGTACTTC.

The V and J genes are TRBV5-1 and TRBJ2-7; 11 nucleotides match TRBD2. J was trimmed by 4 bases and V by 4 bases; bases with no gene match: 7. Germline CDR1 SGHRS, CDR2 YFSETQ. This CDR3 comprises 15 residues. CDR3 sequence reads: CASSPYPSGGYEQYV. For the CDR3, the DNA is TGCGCCAGCAGCCCCTACCCTAGCGGGGGGTACGAGCAGTACGTC.

The sample holds many counts of this clonotype. The rearrangement links TRBV2 to TRBJ2-3, with no clear D. The CDR3 has 13 residues. Germline V gene sequence: CDR1 SNHLY, CDR2 FYNNEI. Deletions cut 6 bases from V and 4 bases from J, with 11 bases between. CDR3 sequence: CASSLRPPDTQYF. The CDR3, as DNA: TGTGCCAGCAGCTTACGACCACCAGATACGCAGTATTTT.